This TCR beta chain emerged from a study of shared clonotypes between healthy human individuals. As defined, naive CD8 cells were CD45RO-negative and positively selected for CCR7, with terminally differentiated effector memory CD45RA+ cells excluded. Generated by immunoSEQ multiplex PCR, the TCRdb table keeps only in-frame clones and is missing some. The sample records millions of clones, less than 95% being singletons. Between the trimmed V and J ends, which lost 8 bases and 5 bases, there was a span of 15 bases. Per germline, CDR1 MNHEY and CDR2 SMNVEV (reference sequence). CDR3 length equals 13 residues.

The rearrangement joins TRBV27 to TRBJ1-1; D unresolved. This TCR derives from a man aged 18 to 30 in good health. Sequencing was performed on naive CD8+ T cells sorted from blood. CDR3 amino acids: CASRRWWETEAFF. The CDR3 nucleotides read TGTGCCAGCCGCCGATGGTGGGAGACTGAAGCTTTCTTT.